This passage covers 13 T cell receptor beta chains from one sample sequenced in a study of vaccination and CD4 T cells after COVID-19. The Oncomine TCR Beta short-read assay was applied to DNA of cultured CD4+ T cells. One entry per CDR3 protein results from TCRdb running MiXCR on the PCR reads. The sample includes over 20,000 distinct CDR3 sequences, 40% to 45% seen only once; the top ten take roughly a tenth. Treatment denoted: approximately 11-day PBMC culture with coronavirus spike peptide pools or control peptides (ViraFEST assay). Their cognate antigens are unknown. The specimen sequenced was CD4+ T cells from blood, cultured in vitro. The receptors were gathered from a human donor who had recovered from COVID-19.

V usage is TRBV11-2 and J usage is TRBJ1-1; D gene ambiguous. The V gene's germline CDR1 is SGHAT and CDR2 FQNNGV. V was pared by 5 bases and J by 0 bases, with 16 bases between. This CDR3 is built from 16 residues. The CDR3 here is CASSPRLAPMNTEAFF. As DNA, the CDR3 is TGTGCCAGCAGCCCCCGCCTCGCCCCCATGAACACTGAAGCTTTCTTT.

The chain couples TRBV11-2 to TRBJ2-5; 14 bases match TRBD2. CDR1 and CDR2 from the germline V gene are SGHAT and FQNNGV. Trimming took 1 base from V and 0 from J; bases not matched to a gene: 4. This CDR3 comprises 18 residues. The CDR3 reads CASSLVGTSGGDQETQYF. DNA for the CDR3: TGTGCCAGCAGCTTAGTGGGGACTAGCGGGGGAGACCAAGAGACCCAGTACTTC. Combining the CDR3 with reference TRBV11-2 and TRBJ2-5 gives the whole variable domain EAGVAQSPRYKIIEKRQSVAFWCNPISGHATLYWYQQILGQGPKLLIQFQNNGVVDDSQLPKDRFSAERLKGVDSTLKIQPAKLEDSAVYLCASSLVGTSGGDQETQYFGPGTRLLVL.

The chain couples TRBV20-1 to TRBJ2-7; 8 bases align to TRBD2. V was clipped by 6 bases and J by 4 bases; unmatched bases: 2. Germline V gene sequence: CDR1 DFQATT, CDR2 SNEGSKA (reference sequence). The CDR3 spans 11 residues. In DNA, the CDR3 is TGCAGTGCCGGGGGGGGGTACGAGCAGTACTTC. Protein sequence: CSAGGGYEQYF.

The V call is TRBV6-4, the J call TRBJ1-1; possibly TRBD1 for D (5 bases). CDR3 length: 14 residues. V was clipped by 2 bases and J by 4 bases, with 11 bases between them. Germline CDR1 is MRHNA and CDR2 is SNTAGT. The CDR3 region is CASSDTPGITEAFF. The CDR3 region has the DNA TGTGCCAGCAGTGACACACCAGGGATCACTGAAGCTTTCTTT.

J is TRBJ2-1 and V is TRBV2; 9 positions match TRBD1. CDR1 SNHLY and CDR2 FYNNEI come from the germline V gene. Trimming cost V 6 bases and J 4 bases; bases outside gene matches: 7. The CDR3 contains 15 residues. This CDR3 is CASREPGQGYNEQFF. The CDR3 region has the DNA TGTGCCAGCAGGGAGCCGGGACAGGGTTACAATGAGCAGTTCTTC.

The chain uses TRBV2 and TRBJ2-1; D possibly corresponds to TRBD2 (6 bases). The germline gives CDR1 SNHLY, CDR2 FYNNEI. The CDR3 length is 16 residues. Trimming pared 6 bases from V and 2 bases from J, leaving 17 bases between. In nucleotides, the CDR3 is TGTGCCAGCAGGGGTCTAGCCGGAGGGGCCTACAATGAGCAGTTCTTC. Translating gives CASRGLAGGAYNEQFF.

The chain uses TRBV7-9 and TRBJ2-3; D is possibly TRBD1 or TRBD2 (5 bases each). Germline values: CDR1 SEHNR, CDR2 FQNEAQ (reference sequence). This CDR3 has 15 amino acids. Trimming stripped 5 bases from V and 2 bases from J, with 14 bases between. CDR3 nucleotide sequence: TGTGCCAGCAGCCTCGGGACGGTTAACACAGATACGCAGTATTTT. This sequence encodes CASSLGTVNTDTQYF.

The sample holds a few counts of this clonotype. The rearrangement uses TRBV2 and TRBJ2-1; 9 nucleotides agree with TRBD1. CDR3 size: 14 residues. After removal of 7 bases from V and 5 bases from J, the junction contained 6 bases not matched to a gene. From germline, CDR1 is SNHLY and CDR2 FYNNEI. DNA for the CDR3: TGTGCCAGCAATAACCGGGACAGGGACAATGAGCAGTTCTTC. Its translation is CASNNRDRDNEQFF.

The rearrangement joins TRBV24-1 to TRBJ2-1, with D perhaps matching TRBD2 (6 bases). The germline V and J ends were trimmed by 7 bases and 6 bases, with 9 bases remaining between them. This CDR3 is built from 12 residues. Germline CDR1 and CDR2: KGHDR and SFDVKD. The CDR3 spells CATSLTSNEQFF. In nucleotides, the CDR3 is TGTGCCACCAGCTTGACTAGCAATGAGCAGTTCTTC.

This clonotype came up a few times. As DNA, the CDR3 is TGCAGTGCTAGAGGCGGGAGTACAGATACGCAGTATTTT. The encoded protein is CSARGGSTDTQYF. V gene TRBV20-1 combines with J gene TRBJ2-3; 7 nucleotides agree with TRBD2. The CDR3 runs to 13 residues. V was pared by 1 base and J by 3 bases, with 1 base of the junction left unmatched. Germline CDR1 reads DFQATT; CDR2 reads SNEGSKA (reference sequence).

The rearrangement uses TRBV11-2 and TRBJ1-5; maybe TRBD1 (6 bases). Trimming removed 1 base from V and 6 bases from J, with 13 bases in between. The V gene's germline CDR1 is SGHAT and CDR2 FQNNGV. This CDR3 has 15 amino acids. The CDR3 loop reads CASSLAGGLGQPQHF. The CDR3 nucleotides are TGTGCCAGCAGCTTAGCGGGGGGCCTCGGTCAGCCCCAGCATTTT.

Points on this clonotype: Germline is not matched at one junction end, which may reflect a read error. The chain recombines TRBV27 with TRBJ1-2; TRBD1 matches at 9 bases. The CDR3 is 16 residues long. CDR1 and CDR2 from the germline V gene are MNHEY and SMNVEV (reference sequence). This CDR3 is CASSSYPTGGWYGHTF. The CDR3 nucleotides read TGTGCCAGCAGTTCCTATCCGACAGGGGGATGGTATGGCCACACCTTC.

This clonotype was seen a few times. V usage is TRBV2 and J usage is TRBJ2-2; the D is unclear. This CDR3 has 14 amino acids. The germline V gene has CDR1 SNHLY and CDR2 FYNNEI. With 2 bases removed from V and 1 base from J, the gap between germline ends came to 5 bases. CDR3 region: CASSEYENTGELFF. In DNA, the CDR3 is TGTGCCAGCAGTGAATACGAGAACACCGGGGAGCTGTTTTTT.